The clone carrying this T cell receptor (beta chain) was found many times. What it binds is not known. The record originates from a study of early T cells in non-severe SARS-CoV-2 infection. Separate cDNA molecules each had unique molecular identifiers attached to them. TCRdb fed the 5' RACE reads into MiXCR, producing one record per CDR3 protein. The sample yields roughly 40,000 distinct CDR3 sequences, 6% to 6.5% seen once. General observations from the study: In VDJdb matching, anti-spike CD8 responses were favored while private and CD4 specificities went missing.

The germline CDR1 and CDR2 sequences are LNHNV and YYDKDF (reference sequence). V shed 2 bases and J shed 2 bases, with 9 bases lying between them. The CDR3 extends over 14 amino acids. The specimen sequenced was whole blood. This receptor was taken from an adult who was a healthcare worker with PCR-confirmed SARS-CoV-2 infection or an uninfected control (not recorded which). The chain combines TRBV15 with TRBJ2-5; D is possibly TRBD1 (5 bases). The CDR3, as DNA: TGTGCCACCAGCAGAAATACAGGACAAGAGACCCAGTACTTC. Translation gives CATSRNTGQETQYF.